Below are 7 T cell receptor beta chains sequenced from a single sample in a study of neoadjuvant anti-PD-1 for oral cavity cancer. Using immunoSEQ multiplex PCR, the repertoire was profiled, and TCRdb retains in-frame clones only, with some absent. The profile covers tens of thousands of clones, with around 80% appearing a single time and less than 4% taken by the ten largest. Source: PBMCs, taken before nivolumab (anti-PD-1) treatment. These receptors were obtained from a person aged 35-79 years with oral cavity squamous cell carcinoma.

The genes are TRBV29-1 and TRBJ2-7; no clear D. Germline loops: CDR1 SQVTM, CDR2 ANQGSEA. The CDR3 spans 11 residues. The V gene lost 3 bases and the J gene lost 1 base, with 4 bases spanning the gap. In nucleotides, the CDR3 is TGCAGCGTTGAGTCATCCTACGAGCAGTACTTC. It specifies CSVESSYEQYF.

The genes are TRBV7-8 and TRBJ2-5; tentatively, D is TRBD2 (6 bases). V was clipped by 1 base and J by 2 bases, with 17 bases between them. Germline CDR1 is SGHVS and CDR2 is FQNEAQ. This CDR3 contains 17 residues. The CDR3 DNA sequence: TGTGCCAGCAGCTTAGATCAAGCGGGCCTAATTCAAGAGACCCAGTACTTC. Residues: CASSLDQAGLIQETQYF. The full variable domain, rest sourced from reference TRBV7-8 and TRBJ2-5, is GAGVSQSPRYKVAKRGQDVALRCDPISGHVSLFWYQQALGQGPEFLTYFQNEAQLDKSGLPSDRFFAERPEGSVSTLKIQRTQQEDSAVYLCASSLDQAGLIQETQYFGPGTRLLVL.

The J gene is TRBJ2-2, the V gene TRBV10-1, with 11 bases lining up with TRBD2. The CDR3 is made up of 18 amino acids. Germline CDR1 WNHNN, CDR2 SYGVQD (reference sequence). Trimming removed 2 bases from V and 6 bases from J; junction bases left unmatched: 11. DNA for the CDR3: TGCGCCAGCAGTGAGGGGGTAGCGGGAGGGCCTAGAGCCGGGGAGCTGTTTTTT. The encoded protein is CASSEGVAGGPRAGELFF.

V gene TRBV4-1 combines with J gene TRBJ2-2, with TRBD2 matching 11 bases. The CDR3 has 19 amino acids. J gave up 9 bases and V 1 base, and 16 bases lay outside the gene matches. Germline loops: CDR1 MGHRA, CDR2 YSYEKL. CDR3 nucleotides: TGCGCCAGCAGCCAAGCCTCTACCCGGGCTAGCGGGAGGAGGCGGGAGCTGTTTTTT. This encodes CASSQASTRASGRRRELFF.

The genes are TRBV6-6 and TRBJ2-5; D is perhaps TRBD2 (6 bases). The germline V and J ends were trimmed by 4 bases and 4 bases, with 13 bases remaining between them. Germline V gives CDR1 MNHNY, CDR2 SVGAGI (reference sequence). CDR3 length: 14 residues. CDR3 region: CASSFGGRIETQYF. DNA of the CDR3: TGTGCCAGCAGTTTCGGGGGTAGGATAGAGACCCAGTACTTC.

The V and J genes are TRBV7-2 and TRBJ2-1, with D tentatively TRBD2 (5 bases). Germline V lookup: CDR1 SGHTA, CDR2 FQGNSA. The V end was cut by 2 bases, the J end by 7 bases, with 18 bases between. CDR3 size: 16 residues. This CDR3 is CASSLNALRGKNEQFF. Written as DNA, the CDR3 is TGTGCCAGCAGCTTAAATGCCCTACGGGGAAAAAATGAGCAGTTCTTC.

This CDR3 reads CASRKTGGNGYTF. CDR3 in DNA: TGTGCCAGCAGAAAAACAGGGGGCAATGGCTACACCTTC. The chain combines TRBV28 with TRBJ1-2; 9 nucleotides match TRBD1. CDR1 is MDHEN and CDR2 is SYDVKM in the germline V gene. This CDR3 spans 13 amino acids. Losses at the gene ends were 6 bases for V and 6 bases for J; bases not matched to a gene: 5.